A selection of T cell receptor beta chains follows, all from one sample in a study of blood T cell repertoires in COVID-19. Method: immunoSEQ multiplex PCR; TCRdb's copy keeps in-frame clones and lacks some. Among 100,000 or so clones, about four fifths were seen once, and the ten largest hold about 10%. Sequences were obtained from peripheral blood. The source is a human donor in a cohort sampled during active COVID-19. Each CDR3 is given with its conserved first and last residue. A D gene is named only where the DNA matches it firmly. A clone size is listed for some rows: how often the clone was seen (once, few, many), or a class if it is expanded.

j_gene	abundance	d_gene	v_gene	CDR3aa	CDR3nt
TRBJ1-5	once	NA	TRBV4-1	CASSQLFNRGEESNQPQHF	TGCGCCAGCAGCCAGCTCTTTAATAGAGGGGAGGAGAGCAATCAGCCCCAGCATTTT
TRBJ1-2	few	NA	TRBV30	CAWSVWTREGYTF	TGTGCCTGGAGTGTATGGACCAGGGAGGGTTACACCTTC
TRBJ1-5	once	NA	TRBV6-2/TRBV6-3	CASSRGGSNQPQHF	TGTGCCAGCAGTAGAGGGGGTAGCAATCAGCCCCAGCATTTT
TRBJ2-1	NA	NA	TRBV18	CASSPSPGRTDFF	TGTGCCAGCTCACCTTCCCCTGGGCGTACTGACTTCTTC
TRBJ1-1	NA	NA	TRBV25-1	CASSGSSLNTEAFF	TGTGCCAGCAGTGGCAGTAGCCTGAACACTGAAGCTTTCTTT
TRBJ1-6	NA	TRBD1	TRBV4-3	CASSQQGARSPLHF	TGCGCCAGCAGCCAACAGGGGGCCCGTTCACCCCTCCACTTT
TRBJ1-5	NA	NA	TRBV4-3	CASSQDGGIQPQHF	TGCGCCAGCAGCCAAGATGGGGGGATCCAGCCCCAGCATTTT
TRBJ2-7	NA	NA	TRBV9	CASSVGGHPNEQYF	TGTGCCAGCAGCGTAGGGGGACACCCTAACGAGCAGTACTTC
TRBJ2-7	few	NA	TRBV6-5	CASRDSSYEQYF	TGTGCCAGCAGGGACAGCTCTTACGAGCAGTACTTC
TRBJ1-5	NA	TRBD1	TRBV15	CATSRDRAGGQPQHF	TGTGCCACCAGCAGAGATCGGGCAGGGGGACAGCCCCAGCATTTT
TRBJ2-7	NA	TRBD1	TRBV11-2	CASSARTGDGEQYF	TGTGCCAGCAGCGCCAGGACAGGGGACGGCGAGCAGTACTTC
TRBJ2-7	NA	NA	TRBV20-1	CSARGGSEQYF	TGCAGTGCTAGAGGAGGTAGCGAGCAGTACTTC
TRBJ2-5	NA	TRBD1	TRBV29-1	CSVRSQGAVETQYF	TGCAGCGTTCGATCTCAGGGGGCAGTGGAGACCCAGTACTTC
TRBJ2-2	NA	NA	TRBV6-1	CASSEQHILGTGELFF	TGTGCCAGCAGTGAGCAGCACATCCTCGGGACCGGGGAGCTGTTTTTT
TRBJ2-7	once	NA	TRBV6-1	CASSDVGDTGYEQYF	TGTGCCAGCAGTGATGTAGGTGACACAGGTTACGAGCAGTACTTC
TRBJ1-6	NA	NA	TRBV6-6	CASRQTVGIGSPLHF	TGTGCCAGCAGACAAACGGTCGGGATTGGATCACCCCTCCACTTT
TRBJ1-6	NA	TRBD1	TRBV20-1	CSASRQGYSPLHF	TGCAGTGCAAGTAGACAGGGATATTCACCCCTCCACTTT
TRBJ2-1	NA	TRBD2	TRBV5-1	CASSLGLAGNNEQFF	TGCGCCAGCAGCTTGGGCCTAGCGGGAAACAATGAGCAGTTCTTC
TRBJ1-2	once	TRBD1	TRBV6-6	CASRGAGGYYGYTF	TGTGCCAGCAGGGGGGCAGGGGGTTACTATGGCTACACCTTC
TRBJ1-3	NA	NA	TRBV21-1	CASLTQGYSGNTIYF	TGTGCCAGTCTTACACAGGGATACTCTGGAAACACCATATATTTT
TRBJ2-3	NA	NA	TRBV9	CASSVGGGGPTDTQYF	TGTGCCAGCAGCGTAGGGGGCGGGGGCCCCACAGATACGCAGTATTTT
TRBJ2-1	NA	NA	TRBV3-1/TRBV3-2	CASSQGWRPSYNEQFF	TGTGCCAGCAGCCAAGGCTGGAGGCCCTCCTACAATGAGCAGTTCTTC
TRBJ2-1	NA	TRBD1	TRBV7-8	CASSLGGQAYNEQFF	TGTGCCAGCAGCTTAGGAGGACAGGCCTACAATGAGCAGTTCTTC
TRBJ1-1	NA	TRBD1	TRBV5-1	CASSWGTGDTEAFF	TGCGCCAGCAGCTGGGGGACAGGGGACACTGAAGCTTTCTTT
TRBJ1-5	NA	NA	TRBV5-8	CASSLPAYYSNQPQHF	TGTGCCAGCAGCTTACCTGCTTACTATAGCAATCAGCCCCAGCATTTT
TRBJ1-3	once	TRBD1	TRBV19	CASRTGGSGNTIYF	TGTGCCAGTAGGACAGGGGGCAGTGGAAACACCATATATTTT
TRBJ2-2	once	TRBD2	TRBV15	CATSRDRGSGSLVTGELFF	TGTGCCACCAGCAGAGATCGGGGTAGCGGGAGTTTGGTAACCGGGGAGCTGTTTTTT
TRBJ2-3	NA	NA	TRBV11-2	CASSLVYTDTQYF	TGTGCCAGCAGCTTAGTCTACACAGATACGCAGTATTTT
TRBJ1-2	NA	TRBD1	TRBV27	CASRDRNQGAVGYTF	TGTGCCAGCCGCGACCGGAACCAGGGGGCGGTTGGCTACACCTTC
TRBJ1-5	few	NA	TRBV6-1	CASSEQGLSNQPQHF	TGTGCCAGCAGTGAGCAGGGGTTGAGCAATCAGCCCCAGCATTTT
TRBJ1-4	NA	NA	TRBV28	CASSFTVNEKLFF	TGTGCCAGCAGTTTCACAGTTAATGAAAAACTGTTTTTT
TRBJ2-7	few	TRBD1	TRBV30	CAWRGTGAYEQYF	TGTGCCTGGAGAGGGACAGGGGCCTACGAGCAGTACTTC
TRBJ1-1	NA	TRBD1	TRBV5-1	CASSLLQGGARAEAFF	TGCGCCAGCAGCTTACTTCAGGGGGGCGCTCGTGCTGAAGCTTTCTTT
TRBJ1-1	NA	NA	TRBV6-5	CASSYASGAEAFF	TGTGCCAGCAGTTACGCGTCCGGGGCTGAAGCTTTCTTT
TRBJ2-7	once	TRBD2	TRBV5-1	CASSLAGTSGSYEQYF	TGCGCCAGCAGCTTGGCGGGGACTAGCGGGAGCTACGAGCAGTACTTC
TRBJ2-7	few	NA	TRBV9	CASSVGTTRYEQYF	TGTGCCAGCAGCGTAGGGACTACCCGCTACGAGCAGTACTTC
TRBJ1-2	many	TRBD1	TRBV4-1	CASSQAGGADGYTF	TGCGCCAGCAGCCAAGCAGGGGGCGCCGATGGCTACACCTTC
TRBJ2-7	many	TRBD1	TRBV4-2	CASSQHTGTGAYEQYF	TGTGCCAGCAGCCAACACACCGGGACAGGTGCCTACGAGCAGTACTTC
TRBJ2-7	NA	NA	TRBV6-4	CASLGAYEQYF	TGTGCCAGCCTCGGGGCCTACGAGCAGTACTTC
TRBJ1-2	NA	TRBD1	TRBV18	CASSPKGAGGYTF	TGTGCCAGCTCACCAAAGGGGGCCGGTGGCTACACCTTC
TRBJ2-5	NA	TRBD1	TRBV12-5	CASGTDRDSYYQETQYF	TGTGCTAGTGGTACCGACCGGGACAGCTACTACCAAGAGACCCAGTACTTC
TRBJ1-1	NA	NA	TRBV13	CASSSPQGLNTEAFF	TGTGCCAGCAGCTCCCCCCAGGGGCTGAACACTGAAGCTTTCTTT
TRBJ2-2	few	NA	TRBV19	CASSPTSLVTGELFF	TGTGCCAGTAGTCCTACTTCTTTGGTGACCGGGGAGCTGTTTTTT
TRBJ2-6	NA	NA	TRBV7-3	CASSQLWGGTGSGANVLTF	TGTGCCAGCAGCCAATTATGGGGCGGGACGGGCTCTGGGGCCAACGTCCTGACTTTC
TRBJ2-3	once	NA	TRBV30	CAWSVRRADTQYF	TGTGCCTGGAGTGTACGTAGAGCAGATACGCAGTATTTT
TRBJ1-3	NA	NA	TRBV28	CASSGTGTGNTIYF	TGTGCCAGCAGCGGTACAGGGACAGGAAACACCATATATTTT
TRBJ1-2	NA	NA	TRBV30	CAWSGRVNLNYGYTF	TGTGCCTGGAGTGGCAGGGTGAACCTCAACTATGGCTACACCTTC
TRBJ1-6	NA	NA	TRBV9	CASSADNNSPLHF	TGTGCCAGCAGCGCAGACAATAATTCACCCCTCCACTTT
TRBJ2-5	NA	TRBD2	TRBV4-3	CASSQGLASETQYF	TGCGCCAGCAGCCAAGGACTAGCGTCGGAGACCCAGTACTTC
TRBJ2-1	NA	NA	TRBV5-1	CASSTGGPYNEQFF	TGCGCCAGCAGCACGGGGGGCCCCTACAATGAGCAGTTCTTC
TRBJ2-7	few	TRBD2	TRBV30	CAWSLASGKVQYF	TGTGCCTGGAGTTTGGCTAGCGGGAAGGTGCAGTACTTC
TRBJ2-7	once	NA	TRBV6-5	CASIRASNGAEQYF	TGTGCCAGCATCCGGGCTAGCAACGGCGCCGAGCAGTACTTC
TRBJ1-1	NA	TRBD1	TRBV2	CASSRQGVGGTEAFF	TGTGCCAGCAGTAGACAGGGGGTCGGAGGAACTGAAGCTTTCTTT
TRBJ1-1	NA	NA	TRBV5-8	CASSLIGNRVGTEAFF	TGTGCCAGCAGCTTGATTGGTAACAGGGTCGGGACTGAAGCTTTCTTT
TRBJ2-1	NA	NA	TRBV29-1	CSVSLGQNNEQFF	TGCAGCGTCTCCCTTGGACAGAACAATGAGCAGTTCTTC
TRBJ2-7	NA	NA	TRBV5-1	CASSLARQGGGYEQYF	TGCGCCAGCAGCTTGGCCAGGCAGGGGGGCGGCTACGAGCAGTACTTC
TRBJ1-5	NA	NA	TRBV7-2	CASSEQGNQPQHF	TGTGCCAGCAGCGAACAGGGCAATCAGCCCCAGCATTTT
TRBJ2-7	NA	TRBD2	TRBV3-1/TRBV3-2	CASTGKRGALSEQYF	TGTGCCAGTACCGGGAAGCGGGGGGCCCTAAGTGAGCAGTACTTC
TRBJ2-2	once	TRBD1	TRBV9	CASSVQQGAGGELFF	TGTGCCAGCAGCGTTCAACAGGGGGCGGGCGGGGAGCTGTTTTTT